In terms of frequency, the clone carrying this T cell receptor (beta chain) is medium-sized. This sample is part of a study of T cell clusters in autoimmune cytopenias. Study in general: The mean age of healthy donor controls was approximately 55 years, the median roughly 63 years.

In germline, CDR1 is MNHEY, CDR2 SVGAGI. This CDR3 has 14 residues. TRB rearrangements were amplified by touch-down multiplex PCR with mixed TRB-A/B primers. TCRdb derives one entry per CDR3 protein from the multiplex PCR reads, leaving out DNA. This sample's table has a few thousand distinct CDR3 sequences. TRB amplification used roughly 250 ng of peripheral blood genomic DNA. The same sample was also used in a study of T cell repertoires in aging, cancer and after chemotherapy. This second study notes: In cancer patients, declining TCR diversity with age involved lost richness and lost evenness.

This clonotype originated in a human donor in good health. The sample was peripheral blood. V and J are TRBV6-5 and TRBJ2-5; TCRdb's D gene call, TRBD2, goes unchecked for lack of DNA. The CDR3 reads CASSPMTSKGTQYF.